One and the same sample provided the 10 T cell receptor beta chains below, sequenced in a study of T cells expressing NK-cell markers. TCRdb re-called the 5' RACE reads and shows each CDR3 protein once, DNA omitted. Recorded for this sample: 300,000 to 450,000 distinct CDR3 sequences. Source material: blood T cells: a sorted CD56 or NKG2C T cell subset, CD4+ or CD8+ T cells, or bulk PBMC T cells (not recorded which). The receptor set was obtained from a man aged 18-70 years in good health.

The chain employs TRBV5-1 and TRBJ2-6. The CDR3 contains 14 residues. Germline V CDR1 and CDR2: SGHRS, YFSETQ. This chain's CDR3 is CASSFYSGANVLTF.

CDR3 loop: CASSSRDALRTEAFF. V and J are TRBV28 and TRBJ1-1; TCRdb's D call of TRBD1 is untestable without DNA. This CDR3 region has 15 residues. Germline lookup yields CDR1 MDHEN and CDR2 SYDVKM.

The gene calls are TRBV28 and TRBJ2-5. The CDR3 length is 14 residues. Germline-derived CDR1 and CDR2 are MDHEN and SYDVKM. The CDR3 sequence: CASSLSGSVETQYF.

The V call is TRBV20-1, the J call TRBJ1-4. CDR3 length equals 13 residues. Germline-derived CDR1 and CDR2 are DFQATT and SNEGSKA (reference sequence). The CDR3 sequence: CSASGGLNEKLFF.

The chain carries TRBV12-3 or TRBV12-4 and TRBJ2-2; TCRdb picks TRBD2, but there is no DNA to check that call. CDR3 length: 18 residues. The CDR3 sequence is CASTFVAGGATNTGELFF.

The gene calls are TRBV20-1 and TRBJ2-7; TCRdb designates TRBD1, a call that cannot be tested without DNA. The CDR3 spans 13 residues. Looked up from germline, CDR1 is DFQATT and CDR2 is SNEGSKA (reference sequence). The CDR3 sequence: CSARGRSSYEQYF.

CDR3 region: CASSSVYSGANVLTF. The chain recombines TRBV18 with TRBJ2-6. The length of the CDR3 is 15 residues. The V gene's germline CDR1 is KGHSH and CDR2 LQKENI.

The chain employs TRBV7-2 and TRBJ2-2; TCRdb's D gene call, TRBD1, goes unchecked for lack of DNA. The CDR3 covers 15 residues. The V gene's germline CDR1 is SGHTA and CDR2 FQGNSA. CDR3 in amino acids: CASRRDRAGTGELFF.

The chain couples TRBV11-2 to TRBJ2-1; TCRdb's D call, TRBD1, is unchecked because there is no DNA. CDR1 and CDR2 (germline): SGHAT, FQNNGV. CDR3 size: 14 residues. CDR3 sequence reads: CASSLRATYNEQFF.

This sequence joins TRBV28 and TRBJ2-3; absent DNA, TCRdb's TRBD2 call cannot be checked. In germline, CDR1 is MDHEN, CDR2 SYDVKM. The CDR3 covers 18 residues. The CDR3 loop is CASRTLAGGPTSTDTQYF.